These T cell receptor beta chains were read from a single sample in a study of blood T cell repertoires in COVID-19. Clones were read by immunoSEQ multiplex PCR, and TCRdb kept only the in-frame ones, dropping some. Among about 63,000 clones, roughly four fifths were seen once, and the ten largest hold 9.5% to 15%. The material sequenced was peripheral blood. The receptors originated from a human donor in a cohort sampled during active COVID-19. CDR3s include the opening cysteine and the closing phenylalanine or tryptophan. Fields, in order: J gene, CDR3 length, clone size, V gene, D gene, CDR3 protein, CDR3 DNA. The D gene is left open where the match is weak. A row's size may be missing; if present it is once, few, many or a size class.

j_gene: TRBJ2-7; len: 14; abundance: few; v_gene: TRBV4-3; d_gene: TRBD2; CDR3aa: CASSQDRTSGGQYF; CDR3nt: TGCGCCAGCAGCCAAGATCGGACTAGCGGGGGGCAGTACTTC
j_gene: TRBJ1-5; len: 13; abundance: -; v_gene: TRBV19; d_gene: -; CDR3aa: CASNGGVSQPQHF; CDR3nt: TGTGCCAGTAACGGAGGGGTTAGTCAGCCCCAGCATTTT
j_gene: TRBJ1-6; len: 13; abundance: few; v_gene: TRBV19; d_gene: TRBD1; CDR3aa: CASGQGNNSPLHF; CDR3nt: TGTGCCAGTGGACAGGGGAACAATTCACCCCTCCACTTT
j_gene: TRBJ2-7; len: 14; abundance: -; v_gene: TRBV24-1; d_gene: TRBD1; CDR3aa: CATSDLTTGAEQYF; CDR3nt: TGTGCCACCAGTGACCTAACCACAGGGGCCGAGCAGTACTTC
j_gene: TRBJ1-2; len: 12; abundance: once; v_gene: TRBV12-3/TRBV12-4; d_gene: -; CDR3aa: CASSHSTEGYTF; CDR3nt: TGTGCCAGCAGCCACTCGACTGAGGGCTACACCTTC
j_gene: TRBJ1-1; len: 13; abundance: -; v_gene: TRBV6-5; d_gene: -; CDR3aa: CASSYSSGAEAFF; CDR3nt: TGTGCCAGCAGTTACTCATCGGGGGCTGAAGCTTTCTTT
j_gene: TRBJ1-5; len: 17; abundance: -; v_gene: TRBV21-1; d_gene: -; CDR3aa: CASSKVLWSGLNQPQHF; CDR3nt: TGTGCCAGCAGCAAAGTTTTGTGGAGCGGACTAAATCAGCCCCAGCATTTT
j_gene: TRBJ2-3; len: 17; abundance: -; v_gene: TRBV4-1; d_gene: -; CDR3aa: CASSLTPGQGQEDTQYF; CDR3nt: TGCGCCAGCAGCCTAACACCGGGACAAGGGCAGGAAGATACGCAGTATTTT
j_gene: TRBJ2-7; len: 12; abundance: -; v_gene: TRBV6-5; d_gene: -; CDR3aa: CASSQSSYEQYF; CDR3nt: TGTGCCAGCAGTCAGTCCTCCTACGAGCAGTACTTC
j_gene: TRBJ2-1; len: 15; abundance: -; v_gene: TRBV5-1; d_gene: -; CDR3aa: CASRSAGLTYNEQFF; CDR3nt: TGCGCCAGCAGGTCCGCGGGCCTGACCTACAATGAGCAGTTCTTC
j_gene: TRBJ1-1; len: 15; abundance: few; v_gene: TRBV7-9; d_gene: TRBD1; CDR3aa: CASSLPGTGITEAFF; CDR3nt: TGTGCCAGCAGCTTACCCGGGACAGGGATCACTGAAGCTTTCTTT
j_gene: TRBJ2-5; len: 15; abundance: -; v_gene: TRBV27; d_gene: -; CDR3aa: CASSDSGNSQETQYF; CDR3nt: TGTGCCAGCAGCGATTCGGGGAACAGCCAAGAGACCCAGTACTTC
j_gene: TRBJ2-1; len: 15; abundance: -; v_gene: TRBV7-2; d_gene: -; CDR3aa: CASSLEARQHNEQFF; CDR3nt: TGTGCCAGCAGCTTAGAGGCCAGGCAGCACAATGAGCAGTTCTTC
j_gene: TRBJ1-6; len: 14; abundance: once; v_gene: TRBV19; d_gene: TRBD1; CDR3aa: CASRAGTGDSPLHF; CDR3nt: TGTGCCAGTAGAGCTGGGACAGGGGATTCACCCCTCCACTTT
j_gene: TRBJ2-7; len: 13; abundance: -; v_gene: TRBV7-9; d_gene: -; CDR3aa: CASSTTTRDEQYF; CDR3nt: TGTGCCAGCAGCACTACGACCCGTGACGAGCAGTACTTC
j_gene: TRBJ1-3; len: 15; abundance: -; v_gene: TRBV28; d_gene: TRBD1; CDR3aa: CASSLGDRVRNTIYF; CDR3nt: TGTGCCAGCAGTTTAGGGGACAGGGTCAGGAACACCATATATTTT
j_gene: TRBJ1-5; len: 17; abundance: -; v_gene: TRBV19; d_gene: -; CDR3aa: CASRMGAGAVDNQPQHF; CDR3nt: TGTGCCAGTAGGATGGGAGCGGGGGCGGTCGACAATCAGCCCCAGCATTTT